The 9 T cell receptor beta chains reported below all come from one sample, sequenced in a study of T-cell memory formation after mild COVID-19. TCRdb independently ran MiXCR on the 5' RACE reads; one entry per CDR3 protein. The data show about 360,000 distinct CDR3 sequences, around 15% seen once. The sample comprised PBMCs or a T cell subset sorted from them (not recorded which). The receptors originated from a man younger than 35 who had mild COVID-19 (a few samples of this study predate the infection). Cell type and time point are not known.

The CDR3 DNA sequence: TGTGCCAGCAGCTTGAGGTCCGGGACTAGCGGGTACCAAGAGACCCAGTACTTC. Its protein is CASSLRSGTSGYQETQYF. The rearrangement joins TRBV5-6 to TRBJ2-5; 12 bases are shared with TRBD2. CDR1 is SGHDT and CDR2 is YYEEEE in the germline V gene. CDR3 size: 18 residues. Germline trimming cut 1 base from V and 0 bases from J; bases unmatched to any gene: 7.

The chain employs TRBV5-1 and TRBJ2-5; weak D call: TRBD2 (5 bases). The CDR3 length is 13 residues. The V and J ends lost 6 bases and 2 bases respectively, with 11 bases between them. Germline V lookup: CDR1 SGHRS, CDR2 YFSETQ. DNA of the CDR3: TGCGCCAGCACCCCGGGATTTCAAGAGACCCAGTACTTC. It yields the protein CASTPGFQETQYF.

This chain uses TRBV10-2 with TRBJ2-7; TRBD1 aligns across 7 bases. This CDR3 region has 14 residues. Germline-derived CDR1 and CDR2 are WSHSY and SAAADI. V lost 4 bases to trimming and J lost 0 bases; unmatched junction nucleotides: 3. The CDR3 here is CASSVRGLSYEQYF. The CDR3, as DNA: TGCGCCAGCAGTGTGAGGGGGCTCTCCTACGAGCAGTACTTC.

V is TRBV6-4 and J is TRBJ2-2; D is undetermined. Trimming removed 2 bases from V and 3 bases from J, with 4 bases in between. This CDR3 comprises 13 residues. Germline CDR1 and CDR2: MRHNA and SNTAGT. The CDR3 loop reads CASSDRHTGELFF. The CDR3 DNA sequence: TGTGCCAGCAGTGACCGACACACCGGGGAGCTGTTTTTT.

The CDR3 here is CASSTLAGARREQYF. Here the CDR3 DNA reads TGCGCCAGCAGCACATTAGCGGGGGCCCGTCGGGAGCAGTACTTC. V is TRBV5-1 and J is TRBJ2-7; 9 nucleotides align to TRBD2. Germline CDR1 SGHRS, CDR2 YFSETQ. The junction had 12 bases not matched to a gene; V was cut back by 4 bases and J by 7 bases. This CDR3 has 15 amino acids.

The chain links TRBV28 to TRBJ1-5; a possible D gene is TRBD1 (6 bases). This CDR3 has 15 amino acids. Trimming cost V 7 bases and J 5 bases, with 18 bases left between them. CDR1 and CDR2 (germline): MDHEN, SYDVKM. DNA for the CDR3: TGTGCCAGCAACGGGGGGGGCCCAATGGATCAGCCCCAGCATTTT. Residues: CASNGGGPMDQPQHF.

Only one count was recorded for this clonotype. J is TRBJ2-2 and V is TRBV2, with D hard to call. The ends were cut back, 1 base at V and 8 bases at J, with 8 bases in the middle. Germline V gene sequence: CDR1 SNHLY, CDR2 FYNNEI. CDR3 length equals 13 residues. In DNA, the CDR3 is TGTGCCAGCAGTGAAGGGGCCCTGGGGGAGCTGTTTTTT. It translates to CASSEGALGELFF.

The genes are TRBV20-1 and TRBJ2-7, with D possibly TRBD2 on 7 matching bases. CDR3 length: 13 residues. Trimming stripped 6 bases from V and 3 bases from J, with 15 bases between. Germline lookup yields CDR1 DFQATT and CDR2 SNEGSKA (reference sequence). The CDR3 loop is CSAPEGGLYEQYF. In DNA form, the CDR3 reads TGCAGTGCCCCAGAGGGGGGGCTCTACGAGCAGTACTTC.

The chain combines TRBV12-3 or TRBV12-4 with TRBJ2-5; D may be TRBD1 (6 bases). This CDR3 is built from 14 residues. The ends were cut back, 3 bases at V and 5 bases at J, with 13 bases in the middle. CDR3: CASSFRGPSETQYF. Here the CDR3 DNA reads TGTGCCAGCAGTTTCAGGGGCCCCTCGGAGACCCAGTACTTC.